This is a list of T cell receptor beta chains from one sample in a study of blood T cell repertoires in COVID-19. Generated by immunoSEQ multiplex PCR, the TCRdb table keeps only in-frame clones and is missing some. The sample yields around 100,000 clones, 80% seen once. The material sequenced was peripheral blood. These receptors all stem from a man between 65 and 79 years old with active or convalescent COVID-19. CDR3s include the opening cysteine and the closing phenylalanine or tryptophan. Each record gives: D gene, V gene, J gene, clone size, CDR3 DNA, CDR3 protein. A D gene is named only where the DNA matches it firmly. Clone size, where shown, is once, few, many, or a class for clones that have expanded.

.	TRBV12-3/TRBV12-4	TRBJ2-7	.	TGTGCCAGCAGTTGGACTGGCTCCTACGAGCAGTACTTC	CASSWTGSYEQYF
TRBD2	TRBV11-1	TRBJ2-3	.	TGTGCCAGCAGCATCTTAGCGGGAGGGCTCACAGATACGCAGTATTTT	CASSILAGGLTDTQYF
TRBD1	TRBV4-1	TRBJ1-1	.	TGCGCCAGCAGTCAAGACAGGGGGCAGGGAGCTTTCTTT	CASSQDRGQGAFF
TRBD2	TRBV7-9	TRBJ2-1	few	TGTGCCAGCAGCTTCACTAGCGGTTCTTCTAATGAGCAGTTCTTC	CASSFTSGSSNEQFF
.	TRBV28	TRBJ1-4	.	TGTGCCAGCAGTCCCGCGGGGGGGGGAGAAAAACTGTTTTTT	CASSPAGGGEKLFF
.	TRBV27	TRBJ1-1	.	TGTGCCAGCAGTACCAACTCAGGCCCCACTGAAGCTTTCTTT	CASSTNSGPTEAFF
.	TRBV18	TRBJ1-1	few	TGTGCCAGCTCCCCCGGTCGCACTGAAGCTTTCTTT	CASSPGRTEAFF
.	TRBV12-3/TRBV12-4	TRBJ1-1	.	TGTGCCAGCAGTGGGGGCGGGAGGGGTGAAGCTTTCTTT	CASSGGGRGEAFF
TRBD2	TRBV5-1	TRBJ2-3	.	TGCGCCAGCAGCTTGAATCTAGCGGGAGTGGATACGCAGTATTTT	CASSLNLAGVDTQYF
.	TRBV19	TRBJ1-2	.	TGTGCCAGTACCCACGGAGGGGGGGGGCACTATGGCTACACCTTC	CASTHGGGGHYGYTF
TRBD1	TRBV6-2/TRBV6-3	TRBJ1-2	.	TGTGCCAGCAGCTCCAGTCGCGACAGGGGGCTGAGCTATGGCTACACCTTC	CASSSSRDRGLSYGYTF
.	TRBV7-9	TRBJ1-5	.	TGTGCCAGCAGCCTGGACAGCACCCTTCCCCCCCAGCATTTT	CASSLDSTLPPQHF
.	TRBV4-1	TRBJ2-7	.	TGCGCCAGCAGCCAACCAGGGGACCTCTCCTACGAGCAGTACTTC	CASSQPGDLSYEQYF
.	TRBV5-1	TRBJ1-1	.	TGCGCCACCAGGGGCGGAGGGAACACTGAAGCTTTCTTT	CATRGGGNTEAFF
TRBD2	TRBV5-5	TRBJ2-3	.	TGTGCCAGCAGCTCCTCAACACAGCGGGGGGGGGCAGATACGCAGTATTTT	CASSSSTQRGGADTQYF
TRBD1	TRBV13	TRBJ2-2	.	TGTGCCAGCAGCTTAGAGGGGGCGGCCGGGGAGCTGTTTTTT	CASSLEGAAGELFF
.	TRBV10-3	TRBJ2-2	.	TGTGCCATCAGTCCAGGGCCCGGGGAGCTGTTTTTT	CAISPGPGELFF
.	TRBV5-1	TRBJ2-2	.	TGCGCCAGCAGCCCCCAGGGAAAATGGTCCCCTACGAACACCGGGGAGCTGTTTTTT	CASSPQGKWSPTNTGELFF
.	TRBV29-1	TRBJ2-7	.	TGCAGCGTCCTCGGACGGCGGGACTACGAGCAGTACTTC	CSVLGRRDYEQYF
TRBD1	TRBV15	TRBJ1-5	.	TGTGCCACCAGCTCCTCCGGGACAGGGGTAGAACAGCCCCAGCATTTT	CATSSSGTGVEQPQHF
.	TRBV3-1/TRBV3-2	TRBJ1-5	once	TGTGCCAGCAGCCAAGAGGCGACGGCAGGGGAGCCCCAGCATTTT	CASSQEATAGEPQHF
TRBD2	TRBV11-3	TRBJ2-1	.	TGTGCCAGCAGCCTAGGACTAGCGGGAAACAATGAGCAGTTCTTC	CASSLGLAGNNEQFF
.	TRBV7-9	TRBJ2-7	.	TGTGCCAGCAGCGAAGGCAGGGATTCCTACGAGCAGTACTTC	CASSEGRDSYEQYF
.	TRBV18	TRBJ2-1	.	TGTGCCAGCTCACCAATAGAGGCCATTTACAATGAGCAGTTCTTC	CASSPIEAIYNEQFF
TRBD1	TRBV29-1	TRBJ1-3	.	TGCAGCGTCCAGGACAGGGAGGGTGGAAACACCATATATTTT	CSVQDREGGNTIYF
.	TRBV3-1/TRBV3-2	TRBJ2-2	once	TGTGCCAGCAGCCAAGAAGGCGGGACAGAAATCCGGGGGGAGCTGTTTTTT	CASSQEGGTEIRGELFF
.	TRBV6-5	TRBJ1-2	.	TGTGCCAGCAGTCCCAGGGTTCGTGGCTACACCTTC	CASSPRVRGYTF
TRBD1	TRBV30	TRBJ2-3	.	TGTGCCTGGAGCTCGGGACAGGGGAACACAGATACGCAGTATTTT	CAWSSGQGNTDTQYF
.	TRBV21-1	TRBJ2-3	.	TGTGCCAGCAGCAAACGGGGGGGGGTCTACCTGGGCTCTAGCACAGATACGCAGTATTTT	CASSKRGGVYLGSSTDTQYF
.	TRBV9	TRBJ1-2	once	TGTGCCAGCAGCGCAACAGGTGTCTATGGCTACACCTTC	CASSATGVYGYTF
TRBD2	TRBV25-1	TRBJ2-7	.	TGTGCCAGCAGGGGCGTAGTTGGGGACGGGAGGGCTTCCTACGAGCAGTACTTC	CASRGVVGDGRASYEQYF
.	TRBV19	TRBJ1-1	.	TGTGCCAGTAGTATTTCCGGGGGGTCGGAAGCTTTCTTT	CASSISGGSEAFF
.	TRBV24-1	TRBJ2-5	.	TGTGCCACCAGCCCCGGGGGATTGGCTCAAGAGACCCAGTACTTC	CATSPGGLAQETQYF
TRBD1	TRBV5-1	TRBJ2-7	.	TGCGCCAGCAGCCTATTGCGAACGACAGGGGGCTCCTCCTACGAGCAGTACTTC	CASSLLRTTGGSSYEQYF
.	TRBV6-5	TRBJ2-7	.	TGTGCCAGCGGGGGGACTGTAAAACCCCCGCACGAGCAGTACTTC	CASGGTVKPPHEQYF
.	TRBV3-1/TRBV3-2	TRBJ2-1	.	TGTGCCAGCAGCCCAGGGGCAGGAATTGTTAATGAGCAGTTCTTC	CASSPGAGIVNEQFF
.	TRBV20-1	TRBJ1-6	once	TGCAGTGCCAGCGATGCTTCACCCCTCCACTTT	CSASDASPLHF
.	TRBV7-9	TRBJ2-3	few	TGTGCCAGCAGCCTCCGCACAGATACGCAGTATTTT	CASSLRTDTQYF
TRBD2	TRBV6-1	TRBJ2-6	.	TGTGCCAGCAGTGGGACTAGCGGCTCTGGGGCCAACGTCCTGACTTTC	CASSGTSGSGANVLTF
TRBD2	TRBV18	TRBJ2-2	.	TGTGCCAGCTCACCGGTGGAGCGGGAGTCCACCGGGGAGCTGTTTTTT	CASSPVERESTGELFF
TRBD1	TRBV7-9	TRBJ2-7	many	TGTGCCAGCAGCTTCTCCGGGACAGGGGACTACGAGCAGTACTTC	CASSFSGTGDYEQYF